This paragraph covers one T cell receptor beta chain sequence. The data are from a study of blood T cell repertoires in COVID-19. The CDR3 consists of 15 residues. V was clipped by 2 bases and J by 7 bases, with 14 bases between them. CDR1 and CDR2 from the germline V gene are MNHEY and SVGAGI. The table came from immunoSEQ multiplex PCR; TCRdb's copy has only in-frame clones and leaves some out. Of around 300,000 clones listed, about nine tenths are singletons. The sequence was collected from a man between 18 and 35 years old with active or convalescent COVID-19. Material for sequencing was peripheral blood. The chain recombines TRBV6-5 with TRBJ2-2, with D perhaps matching TRBD2 (6 bases). The CDR3 region is CASSYTVPGVGELFF. For the CDR3, the DNA is TGTGCCAGCAGTTACACAGTGCCGGGGGTCGGGGAGCTGTTTTTT.